This T cell receptor (beta chain) was identified in a study of T cell changes during pregnancy in multiple sclerosis. The ends were cut back, 2 bases at V and 3 bases at J, with 10 bases in the middle. Germline CDR1 and CDR2: SGHTA and FQGNSA. CDR3 length: 14 amino acids. Only in-frame clones appear in the TCRdb table, and some are missing; sequencing was by immunoSEQ multiplex PCR. The profile shows roughly 69,000 clones, approximately 90% of them singletons. The specimen comprised peripheral blood, sampled in the second trimester of pregnancy. The sequence derives from a female donor with multiple sclerosis, enrolled in a pregnancy study. The V call is TRBV7-2, the J call TRBJ1-1; unclear D gene. Written as DNA, the CDR3 is TGTGCCAGCAGCTTACATCGGGTGGACACTGAAGCTTTCTTT. This translates into CASSLHRVDTEAFF.